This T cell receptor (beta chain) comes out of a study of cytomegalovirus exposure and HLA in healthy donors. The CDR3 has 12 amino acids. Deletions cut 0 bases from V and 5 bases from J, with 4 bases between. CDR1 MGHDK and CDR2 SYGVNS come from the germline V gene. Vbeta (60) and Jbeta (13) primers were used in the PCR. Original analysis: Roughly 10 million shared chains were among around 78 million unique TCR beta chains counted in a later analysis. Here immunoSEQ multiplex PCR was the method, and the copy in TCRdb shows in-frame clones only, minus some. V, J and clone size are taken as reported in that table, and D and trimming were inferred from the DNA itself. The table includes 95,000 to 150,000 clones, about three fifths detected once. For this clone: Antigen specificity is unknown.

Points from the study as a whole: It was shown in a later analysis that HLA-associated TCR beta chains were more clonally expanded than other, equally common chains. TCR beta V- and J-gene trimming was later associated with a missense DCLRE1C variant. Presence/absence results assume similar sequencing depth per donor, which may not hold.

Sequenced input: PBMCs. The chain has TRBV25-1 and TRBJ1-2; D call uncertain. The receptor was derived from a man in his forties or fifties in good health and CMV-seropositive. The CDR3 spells CASSEYSYGYTF. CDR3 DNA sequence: TGTGCCAGCAGTGAATACAGTTATGGCTACACCTTC.